This T cell receptor (beta chain) was recorded in a study of vaccination effects on CD4 cells after COVID-19. On the study more broadly: Samples collected post-vaccine were obtained a median of 72 days after the second dose.

Study-wide results and caveats: Limitations: small convalescent group and missing early post-infection timepoints. Healthy vaccinees showed cross-reactivity with common cold coronaviruses in only 1 of 255 vaccine-induced clones.

Data came from immunoSEQ multiplex PCR; TCRdb stores just in-frame clones and leaves some out. The data contain fewer than 40,000 clones, just under 75% of them seen just once; the ten biggest clones take up 15%. V was cut by 5 bases and J by 11 bases, with 18 bases left in between. The CDR3 totals 13 residues. CDR1 MDHEN and CDR2 SYDVKM come from the germline V gene. Culture proceeded for approximately 10 days, and CD4+ T cells were then isolated. BNT162b2 vaccine or mRNA-1273 vaccine was given to participants in two doses. The authors exchanged half the medium for IL-2 medium on days 3 and 7. To note about this clone: Its cognate antigen is unknown.

This chain connects TRBV28 to TRBJ1-1; perhaps TRBD1 as D (6 bases). This receptor was identified in a human donor who received a COVID-19 vaccine. This material consisted of CD4+ T cells from PBMCs cultured without peptide, taken after COVID-19 vaccination. The CDR3 nucleotides are TGTGCCAGCAGTGAAGACTACGGGGGGCACGCTTTCTTT. This sequence encodes CASSEDYGGHAFF.